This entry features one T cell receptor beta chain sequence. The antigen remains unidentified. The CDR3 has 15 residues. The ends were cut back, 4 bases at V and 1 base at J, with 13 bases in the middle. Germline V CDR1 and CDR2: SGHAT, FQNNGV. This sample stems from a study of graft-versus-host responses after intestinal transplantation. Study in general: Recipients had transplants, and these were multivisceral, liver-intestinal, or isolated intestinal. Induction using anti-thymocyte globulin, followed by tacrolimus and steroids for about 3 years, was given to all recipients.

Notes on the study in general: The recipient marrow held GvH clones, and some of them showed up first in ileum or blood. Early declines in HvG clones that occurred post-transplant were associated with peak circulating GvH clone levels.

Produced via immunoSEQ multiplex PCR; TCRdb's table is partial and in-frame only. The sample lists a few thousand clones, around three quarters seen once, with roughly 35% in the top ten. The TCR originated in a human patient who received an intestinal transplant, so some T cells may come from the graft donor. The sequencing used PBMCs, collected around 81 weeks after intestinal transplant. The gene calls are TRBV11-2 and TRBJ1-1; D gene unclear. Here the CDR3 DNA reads TGTGCCAGCAGCTCCGATCATCTTTCGAACACTGAAGCTTTCTTT. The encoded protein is CASSSDHLSNTEAFF.